The 9 T cell receptor beta chains presented below share a single source sample, sequenced in a study of cytomegalovirus exposure and HLA in healthy donors. A multiplex PCR was run with 60 Vbeta primers and 13 Jbeta primers. Clones were read by immunoSEQ multiplex PCR, and TCRdb kept only the in-frame ones, dropping some. The table lists 100,000 to 150,000 clones, roughly 80% of them singletons. The sample comprised PBMCs. These TCRs come from a young man in good health and CMV-seropositive.

This clone was recorded once. This chain joins TRBV11-3 and TRBJ2-3; possible D gene TRBD2, 5 bases. Germline-derived CDR1 and CDR2 are SGHNT and YENEEA. This CDR3 is 15 amino acids long. V dropped 5 bases and J dropped 6 bases, with 18 bases sitting between them. The DNA for the CDR3 is TGTGCCAGCAGCGGGCCGGGATTGCCGGGGGATACGCAGTATTTT. This sequence encodes CASSGPGLPGDTQYF.

This clone was picked up one time. This chain joins TRBV27 and TRBJ2-7; TRBD2 matches at 10 bases. The CDR3 has 13 residues. With 8 bases clipped from V and 5 bases from J, the junction kept 6 bases outside the gene matches. Germline V CDR1 and CDR2: MNHEY, SMNVEV (reference sequence). Here the CDR3 reads CASHLAGADEQYF. Written as DNA, the CDR3 is TGTGCCAGCCACCTAGCGGGGGCCGACGAGCAGTACTTC.

This chain links TRBV4-3 with TRBJ2-2; 7 bases match TRBD1. The CDR3 has 18 amino acids. The junction had 19 bases not matched to a gene; V was cut back by 5 bases and J by 7 bases. Germline CDR1 is LGHNA and CDR2 is YSLEER. CDR3 in amino acids: CASSSVPSSDRVIGELFF. The CDR3 bases are TGCGCCAGCAGCTCCGTGCCTTCTTCAGACAGGGTAATCGGGGAGCTGTTTTTT.

The chain combines TRBV27 with TRBJ1-5, with no clear D. Between the trimmed V and J ends, which lost 9 bases and 0 bases, there was a span of 9 bases. CDR3 length: 13 amino acids. Germline V gene sequence: CDR1 MNHEY, CDR2 SMNVEV (reference sequence). In DNA, the CDR3 is TGTGCCAGTAGAAGATATAGCAATCAGCCCCAGCATTTT. Protein: CASRRYSNQPQHF.

Here the CDR3 reads CASSHKVLAGTDNEQFF. The CDR3 nucleotides are TGCGCCAGCAGCCATAAGGTCCTAGCGGGGACTGACAATGAGCAGTTCTTC. The chain is built from TRBV4-1 and TRBJ2-1, with 9 bases identical to TRBD2. The CDR3 has 17 amino acids. The V and J ends lost 3 bases and 5 bases, in that order; junction bases with no gene match: 11. Germline CDR1 reads MGHRA; CDR2 reads YSYEKL.

The J gene is TRBJ1-5, the V gene TRBV2; no definite D call. V lost 5 bases and J lost 1, with 15 bases in between. The CDR3 runs 16 residues. Germline V CDR1 and CDR2: SNHLY, FYNNEI. The CDR3 coding sequence is TGTGCCAGCAGTCCGCCGGAGGGTCCCAGCAATCAGCCCCAGCATTTT. Protein: CASSPPEGPSNQPQHF.

The CDR3 sequence is CASSFGTAGTEAFF. The DNA for the CDR3 is TGTGCCAGCAGCTTCGGGACAGCTGGCACTGAAGCTTTCTTT. The rearrangement joins TRBV7-9 to TRBJ1-1, with 7 positions matching TRBD1. Germline V lookup: CDR1 SEHNR, CDR2 FQNEAQ (reference sequence). The V segment lost 3 bases and the J segment 4 bases; nucleotides outside the gene matches: 5. The CDR3 is 14 residues long. The whole variable domain, remainder taken from reference TRBV7-9 and TRBJ1-1, is DTGVSQNPRHKITKRGQNVTFRCDPISEHNRLYWYRQTLGQGPEFLTYFQNEAQLEKSRLLSDRFSAERPKGSFSTLEIQRTEQGDSAMYLCASSFGTAGTEAFFGQGTRLTVV.

This rearrangement joins TRBV4-3 to TRBJ2-1; TRBD2 aligns across 7 bases. Losses at the gene ends were 1 base for V and 0 bases for J; bases not matched to a gene: 3. Per the germline V gene, CDR1 is LGHNA and CDR2 is YSLEER. The CDR3 consists of 16 residues. The CDR3 sequence is CASSQATGGSYNEQFF. The DNA for the CDR3 is TGCGCCAGCAGCCAAGCGACGGGAGGCTCCTACAATGAGCAGTTCTTC.

The V call is TRBV5-1, the J call TRBJ2-7; D possibly corresponds to TRBD2 (6 bases). The germline gives CDR1 SGHRS, CDR2 YFSETQ. Trimming removed 3 bases from V and 0 bases from J, with 10 bases in between. CDR3 length equals 14 residues. The CDR3 reads CASSWGDASYEQYF. The CDR3, as DNA: TGCGCCAGCAGCTGGGGGGACGCCTCCTACGAGCAGTACTTC.